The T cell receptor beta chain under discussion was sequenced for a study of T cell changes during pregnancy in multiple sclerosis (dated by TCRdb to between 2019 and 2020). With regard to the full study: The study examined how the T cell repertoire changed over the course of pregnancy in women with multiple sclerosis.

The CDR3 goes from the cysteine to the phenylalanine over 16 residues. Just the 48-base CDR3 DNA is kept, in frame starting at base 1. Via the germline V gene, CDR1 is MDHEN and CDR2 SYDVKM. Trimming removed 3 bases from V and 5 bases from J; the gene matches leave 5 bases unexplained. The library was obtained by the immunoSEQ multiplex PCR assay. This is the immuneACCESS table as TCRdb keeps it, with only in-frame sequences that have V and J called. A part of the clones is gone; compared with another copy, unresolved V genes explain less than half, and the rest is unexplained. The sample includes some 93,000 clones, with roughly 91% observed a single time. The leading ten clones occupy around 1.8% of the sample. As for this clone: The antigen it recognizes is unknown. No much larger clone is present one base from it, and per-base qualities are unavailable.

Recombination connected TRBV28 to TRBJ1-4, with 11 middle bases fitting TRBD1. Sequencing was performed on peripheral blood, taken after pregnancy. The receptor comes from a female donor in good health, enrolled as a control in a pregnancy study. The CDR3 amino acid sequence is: CASSFPRTGGNEKLFF. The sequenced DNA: TGTGCCAGCAGTTTTCCAAGGACAGGGGGCAATGAAAAACTGTTTTTT.